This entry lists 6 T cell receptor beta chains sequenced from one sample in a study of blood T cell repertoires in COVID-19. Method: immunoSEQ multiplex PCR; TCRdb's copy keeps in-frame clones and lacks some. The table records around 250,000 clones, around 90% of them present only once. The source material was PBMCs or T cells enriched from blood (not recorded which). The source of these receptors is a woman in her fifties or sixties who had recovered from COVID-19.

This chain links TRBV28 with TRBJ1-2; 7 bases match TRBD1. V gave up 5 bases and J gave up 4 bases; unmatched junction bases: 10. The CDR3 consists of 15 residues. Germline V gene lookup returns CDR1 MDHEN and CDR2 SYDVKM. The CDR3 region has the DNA TGTGCCAGCAGTGTAAACAGGGGAGGCGCCTATGGCTACACCTTC. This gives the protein CASSVNRGGAYGYTF.

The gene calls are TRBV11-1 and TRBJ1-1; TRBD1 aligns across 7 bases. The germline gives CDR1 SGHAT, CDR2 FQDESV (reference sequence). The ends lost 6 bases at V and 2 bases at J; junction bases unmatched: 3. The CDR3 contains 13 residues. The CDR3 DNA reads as TGTGCCAGCAGGCGACAGGGAAACACTGAAGCTTTCTTT. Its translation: CASRRQGNTEAFF.

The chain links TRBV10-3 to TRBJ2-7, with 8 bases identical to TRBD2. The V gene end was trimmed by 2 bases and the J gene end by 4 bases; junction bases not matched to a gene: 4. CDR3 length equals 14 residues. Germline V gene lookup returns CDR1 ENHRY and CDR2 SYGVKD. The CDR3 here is CAISEVAGHYEQYF. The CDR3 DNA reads TGTGCCATCAGTGAGGTAGCGGGGCATTACGAGCAGTACTTC.

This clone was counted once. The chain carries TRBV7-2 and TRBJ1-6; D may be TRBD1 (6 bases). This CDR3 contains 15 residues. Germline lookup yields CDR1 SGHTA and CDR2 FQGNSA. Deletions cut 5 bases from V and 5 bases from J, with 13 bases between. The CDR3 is CASSVQQGDNSPLHF. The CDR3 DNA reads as TGTGCCAGCAGCGTTCAACAGGGCGATAATTCACCCCTCCACTTT.

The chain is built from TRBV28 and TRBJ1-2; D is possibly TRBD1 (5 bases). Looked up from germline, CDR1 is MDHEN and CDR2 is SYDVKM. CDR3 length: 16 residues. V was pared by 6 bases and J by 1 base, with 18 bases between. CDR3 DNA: TGTGCCAGCAGAGCACCGCCTGGGGGGGGTAACTATGGCTACACCTTC. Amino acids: CASRAPPGGGNYGYTF.

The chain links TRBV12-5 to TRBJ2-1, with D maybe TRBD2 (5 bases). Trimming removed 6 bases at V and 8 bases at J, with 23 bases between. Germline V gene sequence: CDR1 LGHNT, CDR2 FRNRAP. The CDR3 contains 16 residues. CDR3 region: CASGPKDSLVGDEQFF. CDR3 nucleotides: TGTGCTAGTGGACCCAAGGACTCCTTGGTCGGGGATGAGCAGTTCTTC.